Detailed here is one TCR beta chain. The record originates from a study of response to subunit inactivated influenza vaccine. V lost 5 bases and J lost 4; bases outside the gene matches: 4. This CDR3 is built from 13 residues. CDR1 LNHNV and CDR2 YYDKDF come from the germline V gene (reference sequence). TCRdb analysed the RT-PCR reads with MiXCR anew, one entry per CDR3 protein. This table holds around 530,000 distinct CDR3 sequences, approximately 17% found once. V is TRBV15 and J is TRBJ1-2; 7 bases match TRBD1. This sample comprised CD4+ T cells sorted from PBMCs, obtained around 25 months after vaccination. The origin of this receptor is a man between 50 and 70 years old who received an inactivated influenza vaccine. CDR3 in DNA: TGTGCCACCAGCGGGGACAGAATCTATGGCTACACCTTC. Translating gives CATSGDRIYGYTF.